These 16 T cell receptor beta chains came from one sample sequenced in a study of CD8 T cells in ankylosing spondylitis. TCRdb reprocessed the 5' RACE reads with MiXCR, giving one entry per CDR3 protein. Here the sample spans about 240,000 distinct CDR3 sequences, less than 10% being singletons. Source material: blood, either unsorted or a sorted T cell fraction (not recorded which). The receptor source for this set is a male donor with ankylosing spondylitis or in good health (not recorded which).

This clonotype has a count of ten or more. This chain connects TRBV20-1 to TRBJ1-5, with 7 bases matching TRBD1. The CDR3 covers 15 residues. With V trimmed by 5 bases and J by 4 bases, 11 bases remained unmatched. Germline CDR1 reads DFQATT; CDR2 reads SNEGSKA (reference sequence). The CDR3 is CSAGYTGARNQPQHF. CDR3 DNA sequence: TGCAGTGCTGGATACACAGGGGCTCGGAATCAGCCCCAGCATTTT.

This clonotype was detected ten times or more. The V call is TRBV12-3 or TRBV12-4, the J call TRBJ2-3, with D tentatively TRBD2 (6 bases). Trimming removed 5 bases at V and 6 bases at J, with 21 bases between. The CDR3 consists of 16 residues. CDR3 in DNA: TGTGCCAGCAGTACGCCAGACAGTCCGGAGGGGGATACGCAGTATTTT. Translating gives CASSTPDSPEGDTQYF.

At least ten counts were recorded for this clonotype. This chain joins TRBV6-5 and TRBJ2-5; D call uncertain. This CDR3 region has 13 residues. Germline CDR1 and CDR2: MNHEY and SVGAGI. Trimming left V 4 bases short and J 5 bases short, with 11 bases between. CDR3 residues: CASSSYPTETQYF. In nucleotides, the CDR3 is TGTGCCAGCAGTTCCTATCCGACGGAGACCCAGTACTTC.

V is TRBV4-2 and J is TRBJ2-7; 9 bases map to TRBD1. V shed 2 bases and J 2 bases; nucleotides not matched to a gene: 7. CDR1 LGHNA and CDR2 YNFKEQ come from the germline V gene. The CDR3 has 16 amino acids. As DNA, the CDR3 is TGTGCCAGCAGCCAACTCGGGACAGGGAAAACCTACGAGCAGTACTTC. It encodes CASSQLGTGKTYEQYF.

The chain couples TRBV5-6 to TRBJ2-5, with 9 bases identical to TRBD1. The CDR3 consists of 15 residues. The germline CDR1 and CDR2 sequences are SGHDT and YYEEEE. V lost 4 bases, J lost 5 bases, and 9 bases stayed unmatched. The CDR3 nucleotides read TGTGCCAGCAGCGGGGGGGACAGGGACGGGGAGACCCAGTACTTC. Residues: CASSGGDRDGETQYF.

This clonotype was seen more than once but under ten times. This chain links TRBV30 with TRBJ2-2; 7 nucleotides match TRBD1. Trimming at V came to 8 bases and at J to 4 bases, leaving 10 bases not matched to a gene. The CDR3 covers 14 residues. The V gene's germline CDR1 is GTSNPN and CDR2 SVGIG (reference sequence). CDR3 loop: CARGVAGGTGELFF. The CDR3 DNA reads TGTGCCCGAGGGGTGGCAGGGGGCACCGGGGAGCTGTTTTTT.

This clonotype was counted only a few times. The CDR3 spells CASSALVGGRTNEQFF. As DNA, the CDR3 is TGTGCCAGCAGCGCCCTGGTGGGGGGGAGGACCAATGAGCAGTTCTTC. The chain joins TRBV11-3 to TRBJ2-1; 7 nucleotides line up with TRBD2. V was pared by 5 bases and J by 6 bases, with 13 bases of the junction left unmatched. Germline V lookup: CDR1 SGHNT, CDR2 YENEEA. This CDR3 is built from 16 residues.

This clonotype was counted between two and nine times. The CDR3 loop is CASSKGNGAGEKLFF. As DNA, the CDR3 is TGTGCCAGCAGCAAAGGAAACGGAGCGGGCGAAAAACTGTTTTTT. The V call is TRBV21-1, the J call TRBJ1-4. TRBV21-1 is a pseudogene segment. This CDR3 is built from 15 residues.

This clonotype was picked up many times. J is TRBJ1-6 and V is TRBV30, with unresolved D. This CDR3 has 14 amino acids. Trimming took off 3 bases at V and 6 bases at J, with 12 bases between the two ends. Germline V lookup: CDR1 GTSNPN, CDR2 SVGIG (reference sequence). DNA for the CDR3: TGTGCCTGGAGCGTCGTCTCGCGTAATTCACCCCTCCACTTT. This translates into CAWSVVSRNSPLHF.

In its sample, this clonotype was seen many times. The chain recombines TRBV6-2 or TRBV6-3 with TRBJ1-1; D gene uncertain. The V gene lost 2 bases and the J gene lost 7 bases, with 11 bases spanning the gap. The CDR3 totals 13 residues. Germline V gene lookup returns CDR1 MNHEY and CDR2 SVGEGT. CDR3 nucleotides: TGTGCCAGCAGTTACCGACCGGGGATTGAAGCTTTCTTT. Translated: CASSYRPGIEAFF.

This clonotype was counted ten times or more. The CDR3 sequence: CASSRTSGSGPSSYNEQFF. The CDR3 nucleotides read TGTGCCAGCAGCCGGACTAGCGGGAGTGGCCCGAGCTCCTACAATGAGCAGTTCTTC. The chain is built from TRBV4-2 and TRBJ2-1; 13 bases fit TRBD2. Germline V lookup: CDR1 LGHNA, CDR2 YNFKEQ. V gave up 4 bases and J gave up 0 bases; unmatched junction bases: 9. This CDR3 has 19 amino acids.

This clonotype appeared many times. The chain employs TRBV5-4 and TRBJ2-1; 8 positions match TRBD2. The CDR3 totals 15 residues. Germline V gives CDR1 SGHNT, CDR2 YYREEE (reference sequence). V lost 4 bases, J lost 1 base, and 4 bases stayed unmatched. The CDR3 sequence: CASSHSGTSYNEQFF. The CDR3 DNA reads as TGTGCCAGCAGCCATAGCGGGACTTCCTACAATGAGCAGTTCTTC.

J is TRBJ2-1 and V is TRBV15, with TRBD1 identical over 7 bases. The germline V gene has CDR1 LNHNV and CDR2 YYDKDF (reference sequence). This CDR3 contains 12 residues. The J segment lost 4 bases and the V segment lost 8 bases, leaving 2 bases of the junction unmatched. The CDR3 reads CATWDSYNEQFF. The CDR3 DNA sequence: TGTGCCACCTGGGACAGTTACAATGAGCAGTTCTTC.

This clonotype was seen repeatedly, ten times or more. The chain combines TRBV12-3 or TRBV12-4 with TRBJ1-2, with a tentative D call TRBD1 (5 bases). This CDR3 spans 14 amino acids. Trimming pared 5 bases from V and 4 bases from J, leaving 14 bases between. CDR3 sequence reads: CASSLGGDLYGYTF. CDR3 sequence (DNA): TGTGCCAGCAGTCTCGGGGGGGACCTCTATGGCTACACCTTC.

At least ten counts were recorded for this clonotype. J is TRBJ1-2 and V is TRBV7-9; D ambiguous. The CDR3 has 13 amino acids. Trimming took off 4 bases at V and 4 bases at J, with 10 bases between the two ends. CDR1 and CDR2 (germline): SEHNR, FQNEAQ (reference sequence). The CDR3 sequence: CASSSGVSYGYTF. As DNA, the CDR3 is TGTGCCAGCAGCTCCGGGGTTAGCTATGGCTACACCTTC.

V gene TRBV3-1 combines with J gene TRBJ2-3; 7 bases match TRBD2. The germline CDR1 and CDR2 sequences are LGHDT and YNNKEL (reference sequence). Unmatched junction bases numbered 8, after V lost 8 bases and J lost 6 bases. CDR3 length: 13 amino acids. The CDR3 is CASGPGGRDTQYF. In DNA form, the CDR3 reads TGTGCCAGCGGACCGGGGGGACGGGATACGCAGTATTTT.